This TCR beta chain is from a study of control samples from healthy donors and cancer patients. The germline V gene encodes CDR1 LNHDA and CDR2 SQIVND (reference sequence). This CDR3 has 13 amino acids. Trimming took off 6 bases at V and 5 bases at J, with 13 bases between the two ends. Data came from immunoSEQ multiplex PCR; TCRdb stores just in-frame clones and leaves some out. The repertoire holds about 180,000 clones, approximately 94% seen once, with more than 1.1% in the top ten. Sequencing input: blood. This chain joins TRBV19 and TRBJ1-2; D unresolved. The source of this sequence is a woman under 30 in good health. The CDR3 DNA follows: TGTGCCAGTAGGCCAGGCGGTTTATATGGCTACACCTTC. Its translation is CASRPGGLYGYTF.